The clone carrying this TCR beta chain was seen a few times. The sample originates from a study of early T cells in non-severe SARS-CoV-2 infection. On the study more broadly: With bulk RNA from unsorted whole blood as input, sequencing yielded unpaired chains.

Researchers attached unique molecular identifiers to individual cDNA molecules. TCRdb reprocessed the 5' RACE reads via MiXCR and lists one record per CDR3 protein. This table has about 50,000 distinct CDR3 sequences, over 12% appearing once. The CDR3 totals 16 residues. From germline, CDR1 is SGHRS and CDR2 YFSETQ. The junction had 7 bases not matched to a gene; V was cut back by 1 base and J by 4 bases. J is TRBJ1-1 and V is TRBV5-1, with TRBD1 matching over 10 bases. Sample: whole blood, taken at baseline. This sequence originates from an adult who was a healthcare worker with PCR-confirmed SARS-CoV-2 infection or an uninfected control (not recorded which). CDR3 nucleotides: TGCGCCAGCAGCTTGACGACAGGGGGCTCCAGCACTGAAGCTTTCTTT. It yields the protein CASSLTTGGSSTEAFF.